This entry features one T cell receptor beta chain sequence. Authors' data handling: Reference gene primer amplification yielded estimated nucleated cell counts. Some clones are missing from TCRdb's copy, which holds only in-frame ones; the method was immunoSEQ multiplex PCR. V and J calls and clone size follow that table, whereas D and trimming were derived from the DNA. The table records hundreds of thousands of clones, 75% to 90% of them present only once. These data come from a study of blood T cell repertoires in COVID-19. Study details: Whether acute or convalescent, the COVID-19 samples came from the United States, Italy and Spain. T cells, B-cell-depleted T cells, or PBMCs provided the cDNA or gDNA that served as material.

V dropped 11 bases and J dropped 8 bases, with 21 bases sitting between them. Germline V gene sequence: CDR1 MRHNA, CDR2 SNTAGT. This CDR3 is built from 13 residues. The chain has TRBV6-4 and TRBJ1-2; D not certain. The receptor's source is a woman in her seventies with COVID-19, enrolled during active disease. Specimen: peripheral blood. CDR3 DNA sequence: TGTGCCCGAGGTATATCGTACGCCCGCGGCTACACCTTC. Translating it yields CARGISYARGYTF.